These 27 T cell receptor beta chains share one sample of origin, sequenced in a study of Graves' ophthalmopathy and Graves' hyperthyroidism. Amplification from RNA transcripts yielded the TCR beta CDR3 regions. HTBI primers served in a first-round RT-PCR, which a second-round multiplex PCR followed. From the multiplex PCR reads, TCRdb called clonotypes with MiXCR, one entry per CDR3 protein. Altogether about 210,000 distinct CDR3 sequences are present, 29% being singletons, with the ten largest covering around 10%. Sequenced sample: peripheral blood. All receptors derive from a man aged 50-59 years with Graves' ophthalmopathy.

Ten or more counts support this clonotype. V is TRBV7-2 and J is TRBJ1-2; 7 bases match TRBD1. The germline CDR1 and CDR2 sequences are SGHTA and FQGNSA. With V trimmed by 1 base and J by 3 bases, 8 bases remained unmatched. The CDR3 covers 16 residues. The CDR3 here is CASSLVGTAIHYGYTF. The CDR3 DNA sequence: TGTGCCAGCAGCTTAGTGGGGACAGCGATACACTATGGCTACACCTTC.

This clonotype was counted a single time. CDR3 region: CASSDGGTPFYQETQYF. In nucleotides, the CDR3 is TGTGCCAGCAGCGACGGCGGGACCCCGTTCTACCAAGAGACCCAGTACTTC. The V call is TRBV27, the J call TRBJ2-5; perhaps TRBD2 as D (6 bases). This CDR3 has 17 residues. Trimming removed 6 bases from V and 0 bases from J, with 20 bases in between. Germline CDR1 is MNHEY and CDR2 is SMNVEV (reference sequence).

The rearrangement uses TRBV27 and TRBJ1-1, with unresolved D. The V gene lost 3 bases and the J gene lost 4 bases, with 9 bases spanning the gap. The CDR3 runs to 13 residues. CDR1 is MNHEY, CDR2 SMNVEV, per germline (reference sequence). The CDR3 reads CASSLSWGTEAFF. DNA for the CDR3: TGTGCCAGCAGTTTGTCCTGGGGCACTGAAGCTTTCTTT.

The chain has TRBV12-3 or TRBV12-4 and TRBJ2-5, with TRBD2 identical over 14 bases. The CDR3 consists of 18 residues. V shed 6 bases, J shed 5 bases, and the junction held 14 bases outside the gene matches. CDR3 sequence reads: CASRLTSGRANTRETQYF. In DNA, the CDR3 is TGTGCCAGCAGGCTGACTAGCGGGAGGGCCAACACCCGGGAGACCCAGTACTTC.

This clonotype was seen repeatedly, ten times or more. This chain joins TRBV6-1 and TRBJ2-7; TRBD1 aligns across 9 bases. CDR3 length: 14 residues. The junction had 5 bases not matched to a gene; V was cut back by 5 bases and J by 3 bases. Germline V gives CDR1 MNHNS, CDR2 SASEGT. This CDR3 reads CASSKGQGIYEQYF. The CDR3 coding sequence is TGTGCCAGCAGTAAGGGACAGGGAATCTACGAGCAGTACTTC.

The table lists this clonotype with many counts. The chain has TRBV27 and TRBJ2-6, with a possible D match to TRBD1 (6 bases). In germline, CDR1 is MNHEY, CDR2 SMNVEV (reference sequence). V was shortened by 5 bases and J by 0 bases, with 20 bases between the two germline ends. CDR3 length: 19 amino acids. The CDR3 nucleotides read TGTGCCAGCAGTCTTTTACCGGGACAACAGAGCTCTGGGGCCAACGTCCTGACTTTC. Amino acids: CASSLLPGQQSSGANVLTF.

There are many counts of this clonotype. This chain links TRBV6-4 with TRBJ2-7; TRBD2 agrees at 9 bases. Germline V lookup: CDR1 MRHNA, CDR2 SNTAGT. The CDR3 is 17 amino acids. Germline trimming cut 7 bases from V and 0 bases from J; bases unmatched to any gene: 13. CDR3 sequence: CASKRLAARGSSYEQYF. CDR3 nucleotide sequence: TGTGCCAGCAAGAGACTAGCGGCCCGCGGGAGCTCCTACGAGCAGTACTTC.

The table lists this clonotype with many counts. This chain uses TRBV29-1 with TRBJ2-7, with D perhaps matching TRBD1 or TRBD2 (5 bases each). This CDR3 comprises 13 residues. V was pared by 7 bases and J by 3 bases, with 16 bases between. CDR1 is SQVTM, CDR2 ANQGSEA, per germline. The CDR3 protein is CSGQGPEGYEQYF. In DNA form, the CDR3 reads TGCAGCGGCCAGGGACCAGAGGGCTACGAGCAGTACTTC.

The chain carries TRBV7-2 and TRBJ2-5, with a possible D match to TRBD2 (6 bases). With 0 bases removed from V and 2 bases from J, the gap between germline ends came to 7 bases. This CDR3 contains 14 residues. The germline gives CDR1 SGHTA, CDR2 FQGNSA. As DNA, the CDR3 is TGTGCCAGCAGCTTAGCCCGGGGGCAAGAGACCCAGTACTTC. Translating it yields CASSLARGQETQYF.

Many counts were recorded for this clonotype. The CDR3 end shows no conserved phenylalanine or tryptophan, and so a read error is likely. The V gene is TRBV7-2, the J gene TRBJ1-1; D is undetermined. The CDR3 contains 15 residues. Germline lookup yields CDR1 SGHTA and CDR2 FQGNSA. Trimming removed 1 base from V and 3 bases from J, with 12 bases in between. The CDR3 loop is CASSLEEGSHTEAFC. CDR3 sequence (DNA): TGTGCCAGCAGCTTAGAGGAGGGTAGTCACACTGAAGCTTTCTGT.

This clonotype showed up many times. The chain recombines TRBV11-2 with TRBJ2-7; D remains unclear. V lost 5 bases and J lost 3, with 14 bases in between. This CDR3 is built from 14 residues. CDR1 and CDR2 from the germline V gene are SGHAT and FQNNGV. The CDR3 loop reads CASSQLGRNYEQYF. As DNA, the CDR3 is TGTGCCAGCAGCCAACTGGGTAGAAACTACGAGCAGTACTTC.

The sample holds many counts of this clonotype. The V call is TRBV3-1, the J call TRBJ1-1; D not resolved. The CDR3 is 14 residues long. Germline-derived CDR1 and CDR2 are LGHDT and YNNKEL (reference sequence). Trimming shortened V by 1 base and J by 1 base, and 7 bases separated the two germline ends. In DNA form, the CDR3 reads TGTGCCAGCAGCCAAGCAGCAGCGAACACTGAAGCTTTCTTT. Its translation: CASSQAAANTEAFF.

This clonotype appeared many times. For the CDR3, the DNA is TGTGCCAGCAGCCCGGTGGCGGGGGGGCAACAGCCCCAGCATTTT. It translates to CASSPVAGGQQPQHF. V gene TRBV12-3 or TRBV12-4 combines with J gene TRBJ1-5; TRBD1 is a possible D gene (6 bases). The CDR3 sequence is 15 residues long. Trimming took 6 bases from V and 7 from J, leaving 19 bases between them.

This clonotype was seen many times. The gene calls are TRBV9 and TRBJ2-7, with no clear D. V shed 4 bases and J shed 7 bases, with 12 bases lying between them. The CDR3 extends over 12 amino acids. Germline CDR1 and CDR2: SGDLS and YYNGEE. The CDR3 spells CASSSPLGEQYF. DNA of the CDR3: TGTGCCAGCAGCTCCCCCCTAGGGGAGCAGTACTTC.

This clonotype showed up many times. J is TRBJ2-5 and V is TRBV11-2; D uncertain. This CDR3 region has 14 residues. Germline V CDR1 and CDR2: SGHAT, FQNNGV. V lost 5 bases and J lost 2, with 12 bases in between. The CDR3 nucleotides are TGTGCCAGCAGCCCCTGGGCTGGACAAGAGACCCAGTACTTC. It specifies CASSPWAGQETQYF.

This clonotype was counted only a few times. This rearrangement joins TRBV7-2 to TRBJ2-5; 7 nucleotides agree with TRBD1. Germline V gene sequence: CDR1 SGHTA, CDR2 FQGNSA. The junction had 11 bases not matched to a gene; V was cut back by 5 bases and J by 5 bases. The CDR3 is 15 amino acids. The CDR3 DNA is TGTGCCAGCAGCCGACCCCTAGGGGGCTGGGAGACCCAGTACTTC. Protein product: CASSRPLGGWETQYF. The full variable domain, completed using reference TRBV7-2 and TRBJ2-5, is GAGVSQSPSNKVTEKGKDVELRCDPISGHTALYWYRQSLGQGLEFLIYFQGNSAPDKSGLPSDRFSAERTGGSVSTLTIQRTQQEDSAVYLCASSRPLGGWETQYFGPGTRLLVL.

This clonotype occurred many times. The V gene is TRBV4-1, the J gene TRBJ2-5; TRBD1 matches at 7 bases. This CDR3 has 14 amino acids. Germline V gene lookup returns CDR1 MGHRA and CDR2 YSYEKL. V was clipped by 3 bases and J by 5 bases; unmatched bases: 6. CDR3 amino acids: CASSQMTGSETQYF. The DNA for the CDR3 is TGCGCCAGCAGCCAGATGACAGGGTCGGAGACCCAGTACTTC.

This clonotype was seen ten or more times. CDR3 DNA: TGTGCCAGCCACATTAGCCAGATGCCCACCTACGAGCAGTACTTC. Protein sequence: CASHISQMPTYEQYF. The chain employs TRBV7-2 and TRBJ2-7; D not certain. Trimming stripped 8 bases from V and 2 bases from J, with 19 bases between. The CDR3 runs to 15 residues. The germline V gene encodes CDR1 SGHTA and CDR2 FQGNSA. Supplemented by reference TRBV7-2 and TRBJ2-7, the full variable domain reads GAGVSQSPSNKVTEKGKDVELRCDPISGHTALYWYRQSLGQGLEFLIYFQGNSAPDKSGLPSDRFSAERTGGSVSTLTIQRTQQEDSAVYLCASHISQMPTYEQYFGPGTRLTVT.

This clonotype was counted many times. The chain has TRBV11-2 and TRBJ2-5; D is perhaps TRBD2 (8 bases). Trimming shortened V by 5 bases and J by 4 bases, and 17 bases separated the two germline ends. Germline V gene data show CDR1 as SGHAT and CDR2 as FQNNGV. The CDR3 extends over 15 amino acids. This CDR3 reads CASSAGGAGGETQYF. The CDR3 bases are TGTGCCAGCAGCGCCGGGGGGGCAGGGGGAGAGACCCAGTACTTC.

At least ten counts were recorded for this clonotype. J is TRBJ2-2 and V is TRBV28; no clear D. Trimming left V 3 bases short and J 0 bases short, with 11 bases between. This CDR3 contains 16 residues. The germline CDR1 and CDR2 sequences are MDHEN and SYDVKM. The CDR3 nucleotides are TGTGCCAGCAGTTTTTCTAATGACGCGAACACCGGGGAGCTGTTTTTT. Its translation: CASSFSNDANTGELFF.

The chain has TRBV12-3 or TRBV12-4 and TRBJ2-7, with D maybe TRBD1 (6 bases). The CDR3 loop spans 14 amino acids. The V and J ends lost 5 bases and 2 bases respectively, with 13 bases between them. CDR3: CASSPDRLAYEQYF. The CDR3 nucleotides are TGTGCCAGCAGTCCCGACAGGTTGGCCTACGAGCAGTACTTC.

V usage is TRBV12-3 or TRBV12-4 and J usage is TRBJ2-2, with TRBD2 identical over 10 bases. This CDR3 has 16 amino acids. V shed 1 base, J shed 5 bases, and the junction held 4 bases outside the gene matches. CDR3 protein: CASSLVWTSGTGELFF. CDR3 sequence (DNA): TGTGCCAGCAGTTTAGTTTGGACTAGCGGAACCGGGGAGCTGTTTTTT.

In this sample, this clonotype turned up many times. The chain joins TRBV20-1 to TRBJ1-1, with TRBD1 matching over 7 bases. V gave up 6 bases and J gave up 5 bases; unmatched junction bases: 6. CDR1 and CDR2 from the germline V gene are DFQATT and SNEGSKA (reference sequence). The length of the CDR3 is 12 residues. In DNA form, the CDR3 reads TGCAGTGCCAGGGGGTGGTTGACTGAAGCTTTCTTT. Amino acids: CSARGWLTEAFF.

In its sample, this clonotype was seen many times. V usage is TRBV14 and J usage is TRBJ1-3, with unresolved D. The CDR3 contains 14 residues. CDR1 SGHDN and CDR2 FVKESK come from the germline V gene. With 2 bases removed from V and 1 base from J, the gap between germline ends came to 6 bases. The CDR3 bases are TGTGCCAGCAGCCAAACCGTTTCTGGAAACACCATATATTTT. Encoded protein: CASSQTVSGNTIYF.

This chain joins TRBV19 and TRBJ1-2; D is ambiguous. V dropped 6 bases and J dropped 2 bases, with 4 bases sitting between them. CDR3 length equals 11 residues. Germline V gene data show CDR1 as LNHDA and CDR2 as SQIVND (reference sequence). The DNA for the CDR3 is TGTGCCAGTAGCTGGAACTATGGCTACACCTTC. Its protein product is CASSWNYGYTF.

V is TRBV7-2 and J is TRBJ2-7, with D possibly matching TRBD2 (5 bases). The CDR3 runs 13 residues. Germline CDR1 reads SGHTA; CDR2 reads FQGNSA. Trimming stripped 5 bases from V and 7 bases from J, with 15 bases between. CDR3: CASSTGNSGEQYF. CDR3 DNA sequence: TGTGCCAGCAGCACGGGGAACTCTGGTGAGCAGTACTTC.

This clonotype was recorded many times. The CDR3 is CASKTGSRQPQHF. In DNA, the CDR3 is TGTGCCAGCAAAACAGGATCTAGACAGCCCCAGCATTTT. This chain joins TRBV6-1 and TRBJ1-5, with D possibly matching TRBD1 (5 bases). Germline V gene data show CDR1 as MNHNS and CDR2 as SASEGT. The ends were cut back, 7 bases at V and 7 bases at J, with 14 bases in the middle. The CDR3 spans 13 residues.